This T cell receptor (beta chain) was captured in a study of early T cells in non-severe SARS-CoV-2 infection. Findings and caveats of the study: The VDJdb matching leaned toward anti-spike CD8 responses and overlooked private and CD4 specificities.

Each cDNA molecule carried a unique molecular identifier. TCRdb passed the 5' RACE reads through MiXCR, listing each CDR3 protein once. The sample consists of fewer than 130,000 distinct CDR3 sequences, around 13% of them appearing once. This CDR3 region has 13 residues. J was trimmed by 5 bases and V by 7 bases; bases with no gene match: 6. In germline, CDR1 is SGHAT, CDR2 FQNNGV. To note about this clonotype: Its antigen remains unidentified.

This chain uses TRBV11-2 with TRBJ2-7, with 9 nucleotides matching TRBD1. The receptor was isolated from an adult who was a healthcare worker with PCR-confirmed SARS-CoV-2 infection or an uninfected control (not recorded which). This specimen was whole blood, taken at baseline. CDR3 nucleotide sequence: TGTGCCAGCAAAGGACAGGGGAACGACGAGCAGTACTTC. Translation: CASKGQGNDEQYF.